This T cell receptor (beta chain) appears in the sequencing data of a study of T cell changes during pregnancy in multiple sclerosis. Assay: immunoSEQ multiplex PCR; the TCRdb copy retains only in-frame clones and omits some. In the table there are approximately 60,000 clones, less than 95% of which are singletons. The germline CDR1 and CDR2 sequences are SGDLS and YYNGEE. CDR3 size: 15 residues. The ends lost 4 bases at V and 2 bases at J; junction bases unmatched: 9. The chain combines TRBV9 with TRBJ2-7, with 7 positions matching TRBD2. The sample was peripheral blood, taken after pregnancy. This clonotype was sampled from a female donor in good health, enrolled as a control in a pregnancy study. CDR3 region: CASSPSGGTAYEQYF. The CDR3 region has the DNA TGTGCCAGCAGCCCTTCGGGGGGAACGGCCTACGAGCAGTACTTC.